The 12 T cell receptor beta chains listed next were all sequenced from one sample in a study of blood T cell repertoires in COVID-19. The protocol was immunoSEQ multiplex PCR, while the TCRdb copy is restricted to in-frame clones and leaves out a portion. The table shows 110,000 or so clones, with 85% to 90% occurring only once. Source material: peripheral blood. These receptor sequences come from a human donor with acute or convalescent COVID-19. The donor label of this sample is uncertain.

The rearrangement uses TRBV7-9 and TRBJ2-7; D unclear. The CDR3 has 14 amino acids. Germline CDR1 reads SEHNR; CDR2 reads FQNEAQ (reference sequence). Trimming removed 3 bases from V and 5 bases from J, with 14 bases in between. The CDR3 DNA reads as TGTGCCAGCAGCTTGAATTCGAGAGAGAACGAGCAGTACTTC. Translated: CASSLNSRENEQYF.

The genes are TRBV18 and TRBJ1-3, with D possibly being TRBD1 (6 bases). This CDR3 is 14 amino acids long. V was pared by 8 bases and J by 0 bases, with 11 bases between. Germline CDR1 and CDR2: KGHSH and LQKENI. The CDR3 nucleotides are TGTGCCAGCGCCGACAGGAGCTCTGGAAACACCATATATTTT. As protein: CASADRSSGNTIYF.

V gene TRBV4-2 combines with J gene TRBJ2-3; possibly TRBD2 for D (6 bases). Looked up from germline, CDR1 is LGHNA and CDR2 is YNFKEQ. Trimming took off 0 bases at V and 2 bases at J, with 18 bases between the two ends. This CDR3 contains 18 residues. DNA for the CDR3: TGTGCCAGCAGCCAAGATGCCCCTCTGGCGGGGCTCACAGATACGCAGTATTTT. Amino acids: CASSQDAPLAGLTDTQYF.

This clone was picked up one time. This rearrangement joins TRBV5-1 to TRBJ2-1; 10 nucleotides line up with TRBD2. The CDR3 is 15 amino acids. Trimming took 0 bases from V and 9 from J; bases not matched to a gene: 6. In germline, CDR1 is SGHRS, CDR2 YFSETQ. The DNA of the CDR3 is TGCGCCAGCAGCTTGGAACTAGCGGGGAGGGGTGAGCAGTTCTTC. As protein: CASSLELAGRGEQFF.

Only a few counts were recorded for this clone. The chain carries TRBV20-1 and TRBJ2-7; a possible D gene is TRBD1 (5 bases). The germline V gene encodes CDR1 DFQATT and CDR2 SNEGSKA (reference sequence). The CDR3 is made up of 14 amino acids. V lost 3 bases to trimming and J lost 5 bases, with 17 bases between them. The CDR3 loop is CSASWGNPKDEQYF. As DNA, the CDR3 is TGCAGTGCTAGTTGGGGCAACCCGAAGGACGAGCAGTACTTC.

This clone was observed once. The chain employs TRBV6-5 and TRBJ1-5; a weak D match, TRBD1 (5 bases). CDR1 is MNHEY and CDR2 is SVGAGI in the germline V gene. With 2 bases removed from V and 5 bases from J, the gap between germline ends came to 10 bases. The CDR3 sequence is 14 residues long. This chain's CDR3 is CASSYTDSYQPQHF. CDR3 DNA: TGTGCCAGCAGTTACACCGACAGTTATCAGCCCCAGCATTTT.

The chain couples TRBV10-1 to TRBJ1-5; 7 bases fit TRBD1. CDR3 length: 15 residues. The J segment lost 0 bases and the V segment lost 8 bases, leaving 7 bases of the junction unmatched. Germline V gene lookup returns CDR1 WNHNN and CDR2 SYGVQD (reference sequence). CDR3 bases: TGCGCCAGCTCACTACAGGGGACTAGCAATCAGCCCCAGCATTTT. This sequence encodes CASSLQGTSNQPQHF.

The sample holds one count of this clone. The chain links TRBV7-8 to TRBJ2-7, with 7 bases that match TRBD2. Germline CDR1 is SGHVS and CDR2 is FQNEAQ. J lost 4 bases, V lost 2 bases, and 2 bases had no gene match. The CDR3 has 13 residues. The CDR3 DNA sequence: TGTGCCAGCAGCTTACTAGCGGATTACGAGCAGTACTTC. Translating gives CASSLLADYEQYF. Based on the CDR3 plus reference TRBV7-8 and TRBJ2-7, the full variable domain is GAGVSQSPRYKVAKRGQDVALRCDPISGHVSLFWYQQALGQGPEFLTYFQNEAQLDKSGLPSDRFFAERPEGSVSTLKIQRTQQEDSAVYLCASSLLADYEQYFGPGTRLTVT.

The chain employs TRBV28 and TRBJ1-2; no reliable D call. The CDR3 totals 12 residues. With 1 base removed from V and 8 bases from J, the gap between germline ends came to 8 bases. In germline, CDR1 is MDHEN, CDR2 SYDVKM. The CDR3 DNA follows: TGTGCCAGCAGTTTATCACCTAGGGGCTACACCTTC. Protein product: CASSLSPRGYTF.

The V call is TRBV28, the J call TRBJ1-4; 7 bases line up with TRBD1. Germline V CDR1 and CDR2: MDHEN, SYDVKM. This CDR3 is built from 15 residues. V was pared by 6 bases and J by 4 bases, with 8 bases of the junction left unmatched. The CDR3 is CASRYPGQNNEKLFF. CDR3 bases: TGTGCCAGCAGATACCCGGGACAGAATAATGAAAAACTGTTTTTT.

The CDR3 nucleotides read TGCGCCAGCAGCCAAGATATATTATCTGGGGCCAACGTCCTGACTTTC. It yields the protein CASSQDILSGANVLTF. The chain links TRBV4-3 to TRBJ2-6, with D uncertain. CDR3 length: 16 residues. V lost 0 bases and J lost 1, with 7 bases in between. CDR1 and CDR2 from the germline V gene are LGHNA and YSLEER.

J is TRBJ1-2 and V is TRBV6-5; unclear D gene. Germline CDR1 reads MNHEY; CDR2 reads SVGAGI. The CDR3 has 15 residues. Trimming took off 0 bases at V and 7 bases at J, with 15 bases between the two ends. CDR3 in amino acids: CASSYSREAPTGYTF. The CDR3 DNA reads as TGTGCCAGCAGTTACTCGAGGGAGGCGCCCACTGGCTACACCTTC.